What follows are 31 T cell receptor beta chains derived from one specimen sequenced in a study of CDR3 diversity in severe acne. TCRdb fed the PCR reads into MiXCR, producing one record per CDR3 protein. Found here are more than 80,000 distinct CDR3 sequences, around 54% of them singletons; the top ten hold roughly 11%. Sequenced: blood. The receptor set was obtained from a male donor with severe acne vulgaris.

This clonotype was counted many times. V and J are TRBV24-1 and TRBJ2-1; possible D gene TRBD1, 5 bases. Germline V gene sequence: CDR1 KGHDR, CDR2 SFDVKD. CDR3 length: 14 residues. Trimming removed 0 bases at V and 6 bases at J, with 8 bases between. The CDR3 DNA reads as TGTGCCACCAGTGATTTGAGGCAGGGCAATGAGCAGTTCTTC. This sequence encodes CATSDLRQGNEQFF.

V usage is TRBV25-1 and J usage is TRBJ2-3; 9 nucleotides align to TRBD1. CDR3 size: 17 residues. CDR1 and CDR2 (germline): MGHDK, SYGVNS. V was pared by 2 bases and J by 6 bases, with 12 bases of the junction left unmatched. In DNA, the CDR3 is TGTGCCAGCAGTGAAAGACCGGGACAGGGTAAATCGGATACGCAGTATTTT. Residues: CASSERPGQGKSDTQYF. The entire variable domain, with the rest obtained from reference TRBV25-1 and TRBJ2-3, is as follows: EADIYQTPRYLVIGTGKKITLECSQTMGHDKMYWYQQDPGMELHLIHYSYGVNSTEKGDLSSESTVSRIRTEHFPLTLESARPSHTSQYLCASSERPGQGKSDTQYFGPGTRLTVL.

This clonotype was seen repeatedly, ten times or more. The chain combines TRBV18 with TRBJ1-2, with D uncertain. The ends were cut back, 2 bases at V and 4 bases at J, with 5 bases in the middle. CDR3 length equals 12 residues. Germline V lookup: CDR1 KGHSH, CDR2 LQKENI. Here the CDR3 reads CASSPDLYGYTF. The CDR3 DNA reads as TGTGCCAGCTCACCAGACCTCTATGGCTACACCTTC. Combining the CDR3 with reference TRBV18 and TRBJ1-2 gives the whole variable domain NAGVMQNPRHLVRRRGQEARLRCSPMKGHSHVYWYRQLPEEGLKFMVYLQKENIIDESGMPKERFSAEFPKEGPSILRIQQVVRGDSAAYFCASSPDLYGYTFGSGTRLTVV.

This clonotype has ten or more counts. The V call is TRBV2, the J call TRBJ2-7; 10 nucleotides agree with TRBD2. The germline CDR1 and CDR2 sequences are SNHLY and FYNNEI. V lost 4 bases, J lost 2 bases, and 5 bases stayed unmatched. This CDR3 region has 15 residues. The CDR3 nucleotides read TGTGCCAGCAGTGGGGCTAGCGGGAGAACCTACGAGCAGTACTTC. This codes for CASSGASGRTYEQYF.

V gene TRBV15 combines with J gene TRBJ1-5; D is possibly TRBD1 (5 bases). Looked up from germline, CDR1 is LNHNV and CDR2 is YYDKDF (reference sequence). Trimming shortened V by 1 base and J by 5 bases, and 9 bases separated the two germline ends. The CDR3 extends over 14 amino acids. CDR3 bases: TGTGCCACCAGCAGAGTTGGGGGAGATCAGCCCCAGCATTTT. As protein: CATSRVGGDQPQHF.

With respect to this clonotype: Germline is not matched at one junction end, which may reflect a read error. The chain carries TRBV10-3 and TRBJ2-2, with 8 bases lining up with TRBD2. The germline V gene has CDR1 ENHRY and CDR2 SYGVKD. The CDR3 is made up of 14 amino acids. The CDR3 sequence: CAIRKASGSGELVF. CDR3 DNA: TGTGCCATCAGGAAGGCTAGCGGTAGCGGGGAGCTGGTTTTT.

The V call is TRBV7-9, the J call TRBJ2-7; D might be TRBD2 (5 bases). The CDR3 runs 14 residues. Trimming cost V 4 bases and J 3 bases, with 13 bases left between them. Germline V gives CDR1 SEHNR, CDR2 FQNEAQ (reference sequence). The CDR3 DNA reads TGTGCCAGCAGCTCGACCCAACGGGACTACGAGCAGTACTTC. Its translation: CASSSTQRDYEQYF.

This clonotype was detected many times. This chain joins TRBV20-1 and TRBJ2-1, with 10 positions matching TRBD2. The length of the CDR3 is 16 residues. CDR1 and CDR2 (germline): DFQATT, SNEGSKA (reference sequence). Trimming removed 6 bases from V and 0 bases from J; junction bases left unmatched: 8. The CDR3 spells CSARQLAGGSYNEQFF. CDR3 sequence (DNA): TGCAGTGCGAGACAATTAGCGGGAGGCTCCTACAATGAGCAGTTCTTC.

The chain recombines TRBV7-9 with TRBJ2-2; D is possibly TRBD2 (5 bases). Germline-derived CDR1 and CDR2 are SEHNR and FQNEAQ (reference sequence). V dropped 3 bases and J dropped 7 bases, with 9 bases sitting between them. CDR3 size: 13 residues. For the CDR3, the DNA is TGTGCCAGCAGCTTGGAGGTTAGCGGGGAGCTGTTTTTT. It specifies CASSLEVSGELFF.

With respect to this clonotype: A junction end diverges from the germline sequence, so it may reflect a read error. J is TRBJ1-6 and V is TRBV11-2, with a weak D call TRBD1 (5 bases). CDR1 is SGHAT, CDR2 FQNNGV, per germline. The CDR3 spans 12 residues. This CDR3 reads CASSLGRSPLHF. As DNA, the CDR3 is TGCGCCAGCAGCCTGGGGCGTTCACCCCTCCACTTT.

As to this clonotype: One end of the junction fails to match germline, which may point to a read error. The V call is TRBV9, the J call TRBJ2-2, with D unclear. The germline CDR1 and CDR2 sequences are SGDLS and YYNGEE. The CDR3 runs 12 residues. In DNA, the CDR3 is TGTGCCAGCGGCGTGAACACCGGGGAGCTGTTTTTT. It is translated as CASGVNTGELFF.

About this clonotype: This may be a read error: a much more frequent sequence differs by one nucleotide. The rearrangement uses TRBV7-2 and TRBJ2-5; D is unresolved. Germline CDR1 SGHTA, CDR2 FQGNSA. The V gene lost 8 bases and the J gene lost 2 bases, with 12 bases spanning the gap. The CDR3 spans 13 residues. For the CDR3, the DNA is TGTGCCAGCGCTAGAGTACTTCAAGAGACCCAGTACTTC. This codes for CASARVLQETQYF. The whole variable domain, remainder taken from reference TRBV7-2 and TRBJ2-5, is GAGVSQSPSNKVTEKGKDVELRCDPISGHTALYWYRQSLGQGLEFLIYFQGNSAPDKSGLPSDRFSAERTGGSVSTLTIQRTQQEDSAVYLCASARVLQETQYFGPGTRLLVL.

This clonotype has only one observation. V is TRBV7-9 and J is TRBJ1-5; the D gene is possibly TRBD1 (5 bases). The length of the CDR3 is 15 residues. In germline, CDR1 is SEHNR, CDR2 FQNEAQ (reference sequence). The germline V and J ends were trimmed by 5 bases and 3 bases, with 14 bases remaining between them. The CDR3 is CASSASGSSNQPQHF. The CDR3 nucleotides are TGTGCCAGCAGCGCCTCAGGGTCCTCCAATCAGCCCCAGCATTTT.

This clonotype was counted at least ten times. The CDR3 loop reads CSARDLKRTFRDEQYF. DNA for the CDR3: TGCAGTGCTAGAGATTTGAAAAGGACTTTCCGGGACGAGCAGTACTTC. The V and J genes are TRBV20-1 and TRBJ2-7, with D tentatively TRBD2 (5 bases). Trimming took off 0 bases at V and 5 bases at J, with 20 bases between the two ends. Germline loops: CDR1 DFQATT, CDR2 SNEGSKA (reference sequence). The CDR3 covers 16 residues.

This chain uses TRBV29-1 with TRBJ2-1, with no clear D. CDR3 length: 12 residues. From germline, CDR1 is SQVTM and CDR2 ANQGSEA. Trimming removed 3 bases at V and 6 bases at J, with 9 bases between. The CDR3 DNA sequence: TGCAGCGTTGAGAGTGCCCTCAATGAGCAGTTCTTC. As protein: CSVESALNEQFF.

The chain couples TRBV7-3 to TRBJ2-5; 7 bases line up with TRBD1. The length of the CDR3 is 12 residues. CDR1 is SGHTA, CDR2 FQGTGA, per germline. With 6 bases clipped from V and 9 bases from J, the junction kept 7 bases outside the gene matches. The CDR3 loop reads CASSLDREPQYF. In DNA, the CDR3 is TGTGCCAGCAGTCTCGACAGGGAGCCCCAGTACTTC.

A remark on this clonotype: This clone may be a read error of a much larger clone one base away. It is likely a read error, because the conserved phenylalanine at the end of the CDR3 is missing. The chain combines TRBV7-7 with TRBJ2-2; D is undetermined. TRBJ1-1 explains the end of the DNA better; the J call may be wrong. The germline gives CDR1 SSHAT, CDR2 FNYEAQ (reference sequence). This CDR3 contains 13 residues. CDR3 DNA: TGTGCTAGCAGCTTAACACTGGACACTGAAGCTTTCATT. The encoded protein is CASSLTLDTEAFI.

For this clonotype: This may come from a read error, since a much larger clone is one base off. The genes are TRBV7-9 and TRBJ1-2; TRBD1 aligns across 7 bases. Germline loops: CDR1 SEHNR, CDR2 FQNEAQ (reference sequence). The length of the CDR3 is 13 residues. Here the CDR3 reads CASSLGQGSGCTF. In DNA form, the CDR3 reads TGTGCCAGCAGCTTAGGACAGGGTAGCGGCTGCACCTTC. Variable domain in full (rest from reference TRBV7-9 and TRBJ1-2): DTGVSQNPRHKITKRGQNVTFRCDPISEHNRLYWYRQTLGQGPEFLTYFQNEAQLEKSRLLSDRFSAERPKGSFSTLEIQRTEQGDSAMYLCASSLGQGSGCTFGSGTRLTVV.

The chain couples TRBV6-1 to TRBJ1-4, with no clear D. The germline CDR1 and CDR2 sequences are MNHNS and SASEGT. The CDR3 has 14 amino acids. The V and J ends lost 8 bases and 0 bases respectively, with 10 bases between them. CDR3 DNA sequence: TGTGCCAGCGAGCAGGCGGCAACTAATGAAAAACTGTTTTTT. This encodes CASEQAATNEKLFF.

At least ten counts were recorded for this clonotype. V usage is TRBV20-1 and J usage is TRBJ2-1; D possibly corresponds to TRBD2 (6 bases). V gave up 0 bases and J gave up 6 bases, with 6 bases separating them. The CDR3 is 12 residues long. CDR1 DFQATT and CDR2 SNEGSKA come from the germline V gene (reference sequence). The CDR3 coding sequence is TGCAGTGCTAGAGAGGGGGGCAATGAGCAGTTCTTC. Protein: CSAREGGNEQFF.

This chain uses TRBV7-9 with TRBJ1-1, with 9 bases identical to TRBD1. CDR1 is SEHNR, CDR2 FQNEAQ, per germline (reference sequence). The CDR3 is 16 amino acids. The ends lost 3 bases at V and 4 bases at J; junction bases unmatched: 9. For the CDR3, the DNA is TGTGCCAGCAGCTTCCCGGGACAGGGTAGAAGCACTGAAGCTTTCTTT. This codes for CASSFPGQGRSTEAFF.

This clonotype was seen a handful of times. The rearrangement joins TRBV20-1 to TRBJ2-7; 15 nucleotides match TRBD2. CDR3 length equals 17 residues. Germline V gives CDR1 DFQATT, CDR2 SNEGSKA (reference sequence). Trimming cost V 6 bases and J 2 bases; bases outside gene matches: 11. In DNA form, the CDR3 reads TGCAGTGCCTTGGGCCGGACTAGCGGGAGGGCCCCCTACGAGCAGTACTTC. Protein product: CSALGRTSGRAPYEQYF.

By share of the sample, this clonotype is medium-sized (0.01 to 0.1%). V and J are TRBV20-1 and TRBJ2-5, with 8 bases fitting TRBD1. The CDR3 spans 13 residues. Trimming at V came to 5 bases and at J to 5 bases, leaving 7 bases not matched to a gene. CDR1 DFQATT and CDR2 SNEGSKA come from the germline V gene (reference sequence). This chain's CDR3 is CSAPQTGAETQYF. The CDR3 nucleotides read TGCAGTGCTCCCCAGACAGGGGCGGAGACCCAGTACTTC.

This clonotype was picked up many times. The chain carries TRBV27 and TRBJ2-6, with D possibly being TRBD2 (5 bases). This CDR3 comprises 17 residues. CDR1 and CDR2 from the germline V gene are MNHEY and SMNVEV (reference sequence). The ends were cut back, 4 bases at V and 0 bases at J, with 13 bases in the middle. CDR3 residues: CASSSTGFNSGANVLTF. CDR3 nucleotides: TGTGCCAGCAGTTCCACGGGGTTTAACTCTGGGGCCAACGTCCTGACTTTC. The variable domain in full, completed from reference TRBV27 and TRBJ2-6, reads EAQVTQNPRYLITVTGKKLTVTCSQNMNHEYMSWYRQDPGLGLRQIYYSMNVEVTDKGDVPEGYKVSRKEKRNFPLILESPSPNQTSLYFCASSSTGFNSGANVLTFGAGSRLTVL.

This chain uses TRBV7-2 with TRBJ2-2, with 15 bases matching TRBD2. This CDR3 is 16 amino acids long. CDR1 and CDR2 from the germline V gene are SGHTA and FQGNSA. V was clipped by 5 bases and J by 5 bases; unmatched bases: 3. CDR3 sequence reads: CASSQGLAGGTGELFF. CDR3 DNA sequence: TGTGCCAGCAGCCAGGGACTAGCGGGGGGAACCGGGGAGCTGTTTTTT. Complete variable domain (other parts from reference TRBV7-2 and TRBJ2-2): GAGVSQSPSNKVTEKGKDVELRCDPISGHTALYWYRQSLGQGLEFLIYFQGNSAPDKSGLPSDRFSAERTGGSVSTLTIQRTQQEDSAVYLCASSQGLAGGTGELFFGEGSRLTVL.

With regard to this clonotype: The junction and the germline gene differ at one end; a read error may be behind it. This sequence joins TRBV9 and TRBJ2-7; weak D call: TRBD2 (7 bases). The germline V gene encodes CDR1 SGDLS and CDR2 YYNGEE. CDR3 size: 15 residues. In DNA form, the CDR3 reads TGCGCCAGCAGCCTCGGGGGAGGGGGCTCCTACGAGCAGTACTTC. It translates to CASSLGGGGSYEQYF.

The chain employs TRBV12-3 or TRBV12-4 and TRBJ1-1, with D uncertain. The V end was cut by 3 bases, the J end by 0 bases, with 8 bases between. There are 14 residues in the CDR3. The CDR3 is CASSLRGVNTEAFF. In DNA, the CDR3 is TGTGCCAGCAGTTTGAGAGGTGTGAACACTGAAGCTTTCTTT.

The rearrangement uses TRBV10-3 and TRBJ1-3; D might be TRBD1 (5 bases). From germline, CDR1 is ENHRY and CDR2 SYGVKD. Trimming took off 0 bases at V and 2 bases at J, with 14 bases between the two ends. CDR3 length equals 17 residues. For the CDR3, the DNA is TGTGCCATCAGTGAGTCCGCAGCCGGGACGCCTGGAAACACCATATATTTT. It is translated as CAISESAAGTPGNTIYF.

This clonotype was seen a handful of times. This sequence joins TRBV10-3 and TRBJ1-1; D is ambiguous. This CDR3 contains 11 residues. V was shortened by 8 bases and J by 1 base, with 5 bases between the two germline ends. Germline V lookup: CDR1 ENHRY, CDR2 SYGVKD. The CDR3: CAIFTNTEAFF. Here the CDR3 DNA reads TGTGCCATCTTCACGAACACTGAAGCTTTCTTT.

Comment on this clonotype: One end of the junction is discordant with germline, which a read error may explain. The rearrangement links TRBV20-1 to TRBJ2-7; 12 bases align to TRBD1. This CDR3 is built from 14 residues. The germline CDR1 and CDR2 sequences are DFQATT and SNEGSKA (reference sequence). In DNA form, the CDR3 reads TGCAGTGCTACCGGGACAGGGGGCACCGGGGAGCTGTACTTC. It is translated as CSATGTGGTGELYF.

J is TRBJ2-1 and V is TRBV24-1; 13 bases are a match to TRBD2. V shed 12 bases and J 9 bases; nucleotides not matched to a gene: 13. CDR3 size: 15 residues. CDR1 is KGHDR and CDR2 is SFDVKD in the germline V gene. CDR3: CASGLAGASLGEQFF. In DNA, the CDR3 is TGTGCCTCTGGACTAGCGGGAGCATCTCTCGGTGAGCAGTTCTTC.